The rows below give T cell receptor beta chains drawn from one sample of a study of T cells in Graves' hyperthyroidism and ophthalmopathy. From the multiplex PCR reads, TCRdb called clonotypes with MiXCR, one entry per CDR3 protein. The repertoire holds about 360,000 distinct CDR3 sequences, about 14% seen once, with around 21% in the top ten. The sample was blood. The receptors derive from a man aged 30 to 39 with Graves' hyperthyroidism that later progressed to Graves' ophthalmopathy. Both conserved end residues are part of each CDR3. The D gene is left open where the match is weak. Size is omitted from some rows. Given values are once, few, many or a class for expanded clones.

>TRBV11-3|.|TRBJ2-5|.
CASSLDLGLLETQYF
TGTGCCAGCAGCTTAGACCTGGGGTTGCTAGAGACCCAGTACTTC
>TRBV7-6|.|TRBJ2-5|.
CASRQRPGEETQYF
TGTGCCAGCAGACAAAGACCAGGGGAAGAGACCCAGTACTTC
>TRBV7-6|.|TRBJ2-5|few
CASSSKPGQQKTQYF
TGTGCCAGCAGCTCAAAACCGGGACAACAAAAGACCCAGTACTTC
>TRBV7-6|TRBD1|TRBJ2-1|.
CASSLAGQAYNEQFF
TGTGCCAGCAGCTTAGCGGGACAGGCATACAATGAGCAGTTCTTC
>TRBV7-9|.|TRBJ2-5|.
CASSRGADQETQYF
TGTGCCAGCAGCCGAGGCGCGGACCAAGAGACCCAGTACTTC
>TRBV12-3/TRBV12-4|.|TRBJ1-3|many
CASRRQANSGNTIYF
TGTGCCAGCAGGAGACAGGCAAACTCTGGAAACACCATATATTTT
>TRBV5-4|.|TRBJ1-1|.
CASSLGGHLNTEAFF
TGTGCCAGCAGCTTGGGGGGTCACTTGAACACTGAAGCTTTCTTT
>TRBV3-1|TRBD2|TRBJ2-1|many
CASSQDWSGGANEQFF
TGTGCCAGCAGCCAAGATTGGAGCGGGGGGGCCAATGAGCAGTTCTTC
>TRBV9|.|TRBJ2-5|many
CASSVGSYQETQYF
TGTGCCAGCAGCGTAGGTTCGTACCAAGAGACCCAGTACTTC
>TRBV2|.|TRBJ1-5|many
CASSWVGQPQHF
TGTGCCAGTAGTTGGGTTGGCCAGCCCCAGCATTTT
>TRBV7-9|TRBD1|TRBJ2-3|many
CASSLQGPSTDTQYF
TGTGCCAGCAGCCTACAGGGGCCTAGCACAGATACGCAGTATTTT
>TRBV7-3|.|TRBJ2-1|.
CASSLRTVPGLNNEQFF
TGTGCCAGCAGCTTACGGACAGTACCTGGCCTTAACAATGAGCAGTTCTTC
>TRBV27|.|TRBJ2-2|.
CASSSLTPTNTGELFF
TGTGCCAGCAGTTCCCTGACACCTACGAACACCGGGGAGCTGTTTTTT
>TRBV27|.|TRBJ1-2|once
CASSFYRLGSPTEGYTF
TGTGCCAGCAGTTTTTATCGCCTTGGCAGTCCGACGGAGGGCTACACCTTC
>TRBV5-1|.|TRBJ2-5|.
CASSFLPAFAGQETQYF
TGCGCCAGCAGCTTTCTGCCCGCCTTTGCAGGGCAAGAGACCCAGTACTTC
>TRBV12-3/TRBV12-4|.|TRBJ2-3|many
CASINRDGRTDTQYF
TGTGCCAGCATCAACCGGGACGGTCGGACAGATACGCAGTATTTT
>TRBV5-1|TRBD1|TRBJ1-1|many
CASSEGQGLMNTEAFF
TGCGCCAGCAGCGAAGGACAGGGTCTCATGAACACTGAAGCTTTCTTT
>TRBV20-1|.|TRBJ2-7|few
CSARLRGYEQYF
TGCAGTGCTAGATTGCGGGGATACGAGCAGTACTTC
>TRBV6-6|.|TRBJ1-3|once
CASSYSRDRSGNTIYF
TGTGCCAGCAGTTACTCGCGCGACCGATCTGGAAACACCATATATTTT
>TRBV7-3|TRBD1|TRBJ1-1|many
CASSFGTDTEAFF
TGTGCCAGCAGCTTCGGGACAGACACTGAAGCTTTCTTT
>TRBV5-1|.|TRBJ1-1|many
CASSLEAFGNTEAFF
TGCGCCAGCAGCTTGGAAGCGTTTGGGAACACTGAAGCTTTCTTT
>TRBV5-5|.|TRBJ1-5|many
CASSLAGTLANQPQHF
TGTGCCAGCAGCTTGGCCGGCACCTTAGCAAATCAGCCCCAGCATTTT
>TRBV25-1|.|TRBJ2-7|few
CASSMGRGKDEQYF
TGTGCCAGCAGTATGGGACGGGGTAAAGACGAGCAGTACTTC
>TRBV19|TRBD2|TRBJ2-2|.
CATTGLAGGPNTGELFF
TGTGCCACCACGGGACTAGCGGGGGGGCCTAATACCGGGGAGCTGTTTTTT
>TRBV4-2|.|TRBJ1-6|few
CASSQPGPTTFYNSPLHF
TGTGCCAGCAGCCAACCGGGACCCACAACGTTCTATAATTCACCCCTCCACTTT
>TRBV7-2|TRBD1|TRBJ2-7|.
CASSSTDRSKYF
TGTGCCAGCAGCTCAACGGACAGGAGCAAGTACTTC
>TRBV30|.|TRBJ2-2|few
CAWSVLWTGHRPNTGELFF
TGTGCCTGGAGTGTACTCTGGACCGGTCACAGGCCGAACACCGGGGAGCTGTTTTTT
>TRBV30|.|TRBJ1-2|.
CAWTPGGVGYTF
TGTGCCTGGACCCCGGGGGGGGTTGGCTACACCTTC
>TRBV7-9|.|TRBJ2-3|many
CASSQSGYYTDTQYF
TGTGCCAGCAGTCAGAGCGGGTACTACACAGATACGCAGTATTTT
>TRBV30|.|TRBJ2-2|.
CAWRPQATGELFF
TGTGCCTGGAGACCTCAGGCAACCGGGGAGCTGTTTTTT
>TRBV20-1|.|TRBJ1-5|many
CSAVPRNQPQHF
TGCAGTGCCGTTCCTCGCAATCAGCCCCAGCATTTT
>TRBV6-6|.|TRBJ2-5|many
CASSYPPTQYF
TGTGCCAGCAGTTACCCCCCGACCCAGTACTTC
>TRBV3-1|.|TRBJ1-2|.
CASSQELSAAGGYTF
TGTGCCAGCAGCCAAGAACTTTCGGCCGCGGGGGGCTACACCTTC
>TRBV6-1|TRBD1|TRBJ1-2|few
CASSGTGGRGYTF
TGTGCCAGCAGTGGGACAGGGGGCCGAGGCTACACCTTC
>TRBV28|.|TRBJ2-5|many
CASSRTVGRLEVYF
TGTGCCAGCAGCCGAACCGTCGGACGTCTGGAGGTGTACTTC
>TRBV5-1|TRBD2|TRBJ2-1|few
CASSASGGARNEQFF
TGCGCCAGCAGCGCGAGCGGGGGGGCGAGGAATGAGCAGTTCTTC
>TRBV12-3/TRBV12-4|.|TRBJ1-2|few
CASSPNWGMDYGYTF
TGTGCCAGCAGCCCTAATTGGGGGATGGACTATGGCTACACCTTC
>TRBV7-9|.|TRBJ2-7|.
CASSGRTFLTSYEQYF
TGTGCCAGCAGCGGAAGGACATTCCTCACCTCCTACGAGCAGTACTTC
>TRBV13|TRBD1|TRBJ2-7|many
CASSSLQGPRSYEQYF
TGTGCCAGCAGCTCCTTACAGGGGCCGCGGTCCTACGAGCAGTACTTC
>TRBV30|.|TRBJ2-2|.
CAWSGEGTGELFF
TGTGCCTGGAGTGGTGAAGGCACCGGGGAGCTGTTTTTT
>TRBV3-1|TRBD2|TRBJ2-7|.
CASSSRDYPSYEQYF
TGTGCCAGCAGCTCCCGGGACTACCCTTCCTACGAGCAGTACTTC
>TRBV6-1|TRBD1|TRBJ1-6|many
CASSLRATGRYDNSPLHF
TGTGCCAGCAGTCTACGAGCGACAGGGCGATACGATAATTCACCCCTCCACTTT
>TRBV30|.|TRBJ1-4|many
CAWSRSSTNEKLFF
TGTGCCTGGAGTCGGTCATCAACTAATGAAAAACTGTTTTTT
>TRBV30|.|TRBJ1-2|many
CAWSPGAGYTF
TGTGCCTGGAGTCCGGGGGCTGGCTACACCTTC
>TRBV19|TRBD1|TRBJ1-5|few
CASSHRDRPMPQHF
TGTGCCAGTAGTCACCGGGACAGGCCCATGCCCCAGCATTTT
>TRBV28|.|TRBJ1-5|few
CATRQENQPQHF
TGTGCCACCCGACAGGAGAATCAGCCCCAGCATTTT
>TRBV29-1|TRBD2|TRBJ2-1|many
CSVRLAGGYYYNEQFF
TGCAGCGTCAGGCTAGCGGGGGGATATTACTACAATGAGCAGTTCTTC
>TRBV27|TRBD2|TRBJ2-3|.
CASTHAGGTDTQYF
TGTGCCAGCACCCATGCGGGGGGCACAGATACGCAGTATTTT
>TRBV2|TRBD1|TRBJ1-4|many
CASRRDSRNEKLFF
TGTGCCAGCAGACGGGACAGCCGTAATGAAAAACTGTTTTTT
>TRBV12-3/TRBV12-4|TRBD1|TRBJ1-4|many
CASNRDRGRPNEKLFF
TGTGCCAGCAACCGGGACAGGGGGCGTCCTAATGAAAAACTGTTTTTT
>TRBV28|.|TRBJ2-7|many
CASEGGSTNEQYF
TGTGCCAGCGAGGGGGGGAGTACGAACGAGCAGTACTTC
>TRBV5-6|TRBD2|TRBJ2-5|many
CASNELAGEETQYF
TGTGCCAGCAACGAACTAGCGGGGGAAGAGACCCAGTACTTC
>TRBV20-1|TRBD2|TRBJ2-1|many
CSAREGILAGAYNEQFF
TGCAGTGCTAGAGAGGGAATTCTAGCGGGGGCCTACAATGAGCAGTTCTTC
>TRBV2|TRBD2|TRBJ2-1|many
CASRLGAGGLNEQFF
TGTGCCAGCAGACTCGGAGCGGGGGGGCTCAATGAGCAGTTCTTC
>TRBV28|TRBD1|TRBJ2-1|many
CASSLGLGTGDNEQFF
TGTGCCAGCAGTTTGGGGCTTGGGACAGGGGACAATGAGCAGTTCTTC
>TRBV24-1|.|TRBJ2-1|many
CATSDLGPRSYNEQFF
TGTGCCACCAGTGATTTGGGCCCCCGCTCCTACAATGAGCAGTTCTTC
>TRBV20-1|TRBD1|TRBJ2-1|many
CSAIGTGRSYNEQFF
TGCAGTGCTATTGGGACAGGCCGTTCCTACAATGAGCAGTTCTTC
>TRBV7-2|TRBD2|TRBJ2-3|few
CASSPMERGSTDTQYF
TGTGCCAGCAGCCCTATGGAGCGGGGGAGCACAGATACGCAGTATTTT
>TRBV3-1|.|TRBJ1-1|once
CASSQVGAQEAFF
TGTGCCAGCAGCCAAGTCGGGGCGCAGGAAGCTTTCTTT